This T cell receptor beta chain was sequenced in a study of T cell changes during pregnancy in multiple sclerosis (dated by TCRdb to between 2018 and 2021). About the study as a whole: The study examined how the T cell repertoire changed over the course of pregnancy in women with multiple sclerosis.

V loses 4 bases at its end and J loses 0 bases; junction bases beyond the gene matches: 4. The CDR3 measures 15 amino acids from cysteine to phenylalanine. Kept here is only the CDR3 DNA, which spans 45 bases and is read in frame from base 1. Reading the germline V gene gives CDR1 LGHNT and CDR2 FRNRAP. Receptor amplification or capture employed the immunoSEQ multiplex PCR assay. The source is immuneACCESS, and TCRdb retained only in-frame sequences with V and J called. Part of the clones is not carried over; for the studies checked, unresolved V genes explain less than half of this, and the remainder is unexplained. Here the sample has some 59,000 clones; 90% occur a single time. In total, the top ten clones hold over 5% of the sample. Regarding this clone: Its target antigen remains unknown. No base quality values were provided; no much bigger clone lies one nucleotide off.

Sequenced here: peripheral blood, sampled in the third trimester of pregnancy. This receptor chain uses TRBV12-5 and TRBJ2-7, and TRBD1 matches 9 of the central bases. The origin of this receptor is a female donor in good health, enrolled as a control in a pregnancy study. The base sequence is TGTGCTAGTGGTTCGGGACAGGGAAGCTCCTACGAGCAGTACTTC. This encodes CASGSGQGSSYEQYF.